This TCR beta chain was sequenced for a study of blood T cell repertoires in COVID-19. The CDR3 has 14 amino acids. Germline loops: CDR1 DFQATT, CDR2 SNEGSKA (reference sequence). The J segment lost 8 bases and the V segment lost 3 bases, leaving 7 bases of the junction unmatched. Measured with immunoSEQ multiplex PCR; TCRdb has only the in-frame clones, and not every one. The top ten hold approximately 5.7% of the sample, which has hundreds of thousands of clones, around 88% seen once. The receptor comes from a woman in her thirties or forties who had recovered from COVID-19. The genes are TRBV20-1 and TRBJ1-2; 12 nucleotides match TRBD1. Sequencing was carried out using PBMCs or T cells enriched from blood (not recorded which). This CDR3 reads CSASGTGGMEGYTF. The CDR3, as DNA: TGCAGTGCTAGTGGGACAGGGGGCATGGAGGGCTACACCTTC.